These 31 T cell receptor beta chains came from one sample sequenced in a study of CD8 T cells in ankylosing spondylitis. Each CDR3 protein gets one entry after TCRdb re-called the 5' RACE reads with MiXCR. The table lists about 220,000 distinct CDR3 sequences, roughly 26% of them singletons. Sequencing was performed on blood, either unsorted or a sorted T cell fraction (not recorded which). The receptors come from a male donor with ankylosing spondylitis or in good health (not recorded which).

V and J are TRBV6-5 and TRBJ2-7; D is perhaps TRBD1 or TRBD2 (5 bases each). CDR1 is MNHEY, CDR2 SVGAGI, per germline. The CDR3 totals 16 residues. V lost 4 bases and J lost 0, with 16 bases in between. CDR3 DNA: TGTGCCAGCAGTTCCGCCCGGGTTGGGGGCTCCTACGAGCAGTACTTC. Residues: CASSSARVGGSYEQYF.

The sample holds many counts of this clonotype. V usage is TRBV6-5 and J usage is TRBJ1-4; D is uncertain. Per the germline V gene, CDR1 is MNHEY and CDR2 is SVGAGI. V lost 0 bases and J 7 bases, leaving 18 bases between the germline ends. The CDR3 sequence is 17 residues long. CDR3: CASSYSPYRAEGEKLFF. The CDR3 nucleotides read TGTGCCAGCAGTTACTCGCCGTACCGAGCCGAGGGTGAAAAACTGTTTTTT.

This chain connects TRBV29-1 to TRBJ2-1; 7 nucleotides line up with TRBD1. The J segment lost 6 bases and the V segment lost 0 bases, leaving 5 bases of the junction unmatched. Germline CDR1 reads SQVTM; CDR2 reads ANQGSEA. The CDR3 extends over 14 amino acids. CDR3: CSVEDRTGGNEQFF. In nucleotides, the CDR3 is TGCAGCGTTGAAGATCGGACAGGAGGCAATGAGCAGTTCTTC.

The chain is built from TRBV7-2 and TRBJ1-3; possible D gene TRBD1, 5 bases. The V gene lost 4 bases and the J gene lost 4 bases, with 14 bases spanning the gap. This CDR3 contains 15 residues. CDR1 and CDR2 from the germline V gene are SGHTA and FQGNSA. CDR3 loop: CASSYAFGAGNTIYF. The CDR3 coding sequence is TGTGCCAGCAGCTACGCCTTTGGGGCCGGAAACACCATATATTTT.

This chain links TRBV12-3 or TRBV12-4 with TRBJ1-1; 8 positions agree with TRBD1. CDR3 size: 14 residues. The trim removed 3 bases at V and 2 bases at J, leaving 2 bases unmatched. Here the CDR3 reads CASSLGQVNTEAFF. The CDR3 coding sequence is TGTGCCAGCAGTTTGGGACAGGTCAACACTGAAGCTTTCTTT.

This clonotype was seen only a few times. The CDR3 sequence is CASSPMRRETQYF. The CDR3 region has the DNA TGTGCCAGCAGCCCCATGCGTCGGGAGACCCAGTACTTC. The chain carries TRBV6-1 and TRBJ2-5; D is uncertain. Per germline, CDR1 MNHNS and CDR2 SASEGT. Trimming shortened V by 6 bases and J by 5 bases, and 13 bases separated the two germline ends. There are 13 residues in the CDR3.

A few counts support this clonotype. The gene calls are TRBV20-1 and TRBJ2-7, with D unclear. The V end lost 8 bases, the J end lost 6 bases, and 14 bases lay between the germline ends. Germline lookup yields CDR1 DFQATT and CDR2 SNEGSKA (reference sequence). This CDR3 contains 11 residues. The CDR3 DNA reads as TGCAGTTCTCTTGCAGGTTTCGAGCAGTACTTC. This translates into CSSLAGFEQYF.

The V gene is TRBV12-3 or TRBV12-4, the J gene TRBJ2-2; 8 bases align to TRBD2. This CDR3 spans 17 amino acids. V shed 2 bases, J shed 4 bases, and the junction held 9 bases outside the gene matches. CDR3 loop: CASSLRGLDLFTGELFF. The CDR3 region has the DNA TGTGCCAGCAGTTTAAGGGGACTAGACCTATTCACCGGGGAGCTGTTTTTT.

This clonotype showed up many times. CDR3 protein: CASSTGGGAADTQYF. The CDR3 nucleotides are TGTGCCAGCAGTACCGGAGGAGGGGCTGCAGATACGCAGTATTTT. The chain has TRBV12-3 or TRBV12-4 and TRBJ2-3; D perhaps matches TRBD2 (6 bases). The CDR3 consists of 15 residues. V lost 5 bases and J lost 4, with 16 bases in between.

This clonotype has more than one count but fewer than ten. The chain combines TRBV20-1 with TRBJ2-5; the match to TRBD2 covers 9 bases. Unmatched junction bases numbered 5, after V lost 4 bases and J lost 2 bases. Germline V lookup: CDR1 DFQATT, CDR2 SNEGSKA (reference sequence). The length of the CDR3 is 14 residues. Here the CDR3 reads CSAIPTSGQETQYF. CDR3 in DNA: TGCAGTGCTATCCCGACTAGCGGACAAGAGACCCAGTACTTC.

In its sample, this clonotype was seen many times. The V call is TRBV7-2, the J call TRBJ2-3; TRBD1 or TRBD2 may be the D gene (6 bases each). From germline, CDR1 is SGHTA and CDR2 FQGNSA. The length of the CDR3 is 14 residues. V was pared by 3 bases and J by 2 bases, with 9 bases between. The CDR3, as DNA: TGTGCCAGCAGCTTGGGGGGCCTCACAGATACGCAGTATTTT. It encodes CASSLGGLTDTQYF.

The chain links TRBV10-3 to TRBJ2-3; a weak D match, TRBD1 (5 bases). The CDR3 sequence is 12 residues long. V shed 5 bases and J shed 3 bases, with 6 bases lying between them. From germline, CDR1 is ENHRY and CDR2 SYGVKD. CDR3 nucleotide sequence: TGTGCCATCAGTTCAGGGACAGATACGCAGTATTTT. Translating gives CAISSGTDTQYF.

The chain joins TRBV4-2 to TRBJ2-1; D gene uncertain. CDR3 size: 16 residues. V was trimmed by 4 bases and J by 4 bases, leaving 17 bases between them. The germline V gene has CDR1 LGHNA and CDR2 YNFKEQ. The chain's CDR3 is CASSLESITVYNEQFF. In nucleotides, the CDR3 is TGTGCCAGCAGCCTCGAATCTATCACAGTTTACAATGAGCAGTTCTTC.

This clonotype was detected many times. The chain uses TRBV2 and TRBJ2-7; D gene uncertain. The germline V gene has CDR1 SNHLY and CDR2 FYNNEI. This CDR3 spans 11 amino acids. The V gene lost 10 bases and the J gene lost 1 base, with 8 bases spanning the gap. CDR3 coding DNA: TGTGCCACCCGAGGATCCTACGAGCAGTACTTC. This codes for CATRGSYEQYF.

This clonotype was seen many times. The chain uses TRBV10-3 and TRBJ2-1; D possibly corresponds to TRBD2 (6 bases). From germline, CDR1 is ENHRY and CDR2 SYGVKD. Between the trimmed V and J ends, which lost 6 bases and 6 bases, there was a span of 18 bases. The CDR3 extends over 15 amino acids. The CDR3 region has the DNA TGTGCCATCAGCGATCCGAGGGACTCTGTCAATGAGCAGTTCTTC. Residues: CAISDPRDSVNEQFF.

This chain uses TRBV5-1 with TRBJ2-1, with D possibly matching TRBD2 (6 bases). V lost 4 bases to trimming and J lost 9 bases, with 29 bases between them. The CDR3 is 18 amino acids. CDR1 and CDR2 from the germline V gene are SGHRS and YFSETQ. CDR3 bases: TGCGCCAGCAGCGGAGCTGGTGGGACTTCGCCCCCTCTACGTGAGCAGTTCTTC. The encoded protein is CASSGAGGTSPPLREQFF.

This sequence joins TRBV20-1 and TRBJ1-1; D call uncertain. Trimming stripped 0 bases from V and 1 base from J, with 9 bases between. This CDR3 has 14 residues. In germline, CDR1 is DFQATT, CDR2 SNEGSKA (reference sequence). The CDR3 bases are TGCAGTGCTAGAGATCGCGTCTCGAACACTGAAGCTTTCTTT. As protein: CSARDRVSNTEAFF.

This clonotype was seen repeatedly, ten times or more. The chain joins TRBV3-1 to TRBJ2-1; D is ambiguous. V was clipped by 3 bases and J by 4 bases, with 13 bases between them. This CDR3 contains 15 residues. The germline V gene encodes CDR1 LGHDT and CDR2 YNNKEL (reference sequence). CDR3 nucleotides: TGTGCCAGCAGCCATTCGCCGGCAGGTTACAATGAGCAGTTCTTC. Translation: CASSHSPAGYNEQFF.

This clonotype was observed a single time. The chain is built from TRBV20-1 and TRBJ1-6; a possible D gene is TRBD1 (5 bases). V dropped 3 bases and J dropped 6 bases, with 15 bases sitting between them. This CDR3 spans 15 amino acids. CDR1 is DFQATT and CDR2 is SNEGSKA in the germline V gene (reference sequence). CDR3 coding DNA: TGCAGTGCTAGTCCTCCCGGGGGAGCTAATTCACCCCTCCACTTT. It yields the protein CSASPPGGANSPLHF.

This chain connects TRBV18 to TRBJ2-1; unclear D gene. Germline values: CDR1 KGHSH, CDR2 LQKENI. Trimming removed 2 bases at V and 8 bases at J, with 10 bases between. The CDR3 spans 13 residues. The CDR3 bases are TGTGCCAGCTCACCATTAGCACGCTATGAGCAGTTCTTC. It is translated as CASSPLARYEQFF.

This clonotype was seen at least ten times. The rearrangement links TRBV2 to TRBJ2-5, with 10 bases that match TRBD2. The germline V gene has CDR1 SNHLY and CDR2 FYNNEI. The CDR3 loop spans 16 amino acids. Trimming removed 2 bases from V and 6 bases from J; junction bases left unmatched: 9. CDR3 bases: TGTGCCAGCAGTGAATTGGCTAGCGGGAGAGGAAAGACCCAGTACTTC. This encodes CASSELASGRGKTQYF.

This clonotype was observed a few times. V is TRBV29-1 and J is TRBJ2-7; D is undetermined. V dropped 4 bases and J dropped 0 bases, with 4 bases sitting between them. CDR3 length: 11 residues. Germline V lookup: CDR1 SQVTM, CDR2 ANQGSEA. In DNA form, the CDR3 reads TGCAGCGTTGTCAACTCCTACGAGCAGTACTTC. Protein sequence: CSVVNSYEQYF.

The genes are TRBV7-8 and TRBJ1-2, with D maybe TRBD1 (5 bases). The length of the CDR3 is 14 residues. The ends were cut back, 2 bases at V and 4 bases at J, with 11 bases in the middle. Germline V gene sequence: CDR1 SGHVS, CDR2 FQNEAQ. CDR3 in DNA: TGTGCCAGCAGCTTACGCGGGGCCCTCTATGGCTACACCTTC. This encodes CASSLRGALYGYTF.

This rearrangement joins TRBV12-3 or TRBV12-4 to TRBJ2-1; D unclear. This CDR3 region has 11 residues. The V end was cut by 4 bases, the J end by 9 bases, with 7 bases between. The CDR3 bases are TGTGCCAGCAGTTCCGTGGGTGAGCAGTTCTTC. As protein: CASSSVGEQFF.

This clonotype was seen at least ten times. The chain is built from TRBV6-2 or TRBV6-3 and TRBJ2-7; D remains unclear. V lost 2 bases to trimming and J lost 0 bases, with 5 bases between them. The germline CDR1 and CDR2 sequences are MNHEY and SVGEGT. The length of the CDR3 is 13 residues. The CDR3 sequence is CASSYPGSYEQYF. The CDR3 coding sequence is TGTGCCAGCAGTTACCCCGGCTCCTACGAGCAGTACTTC.

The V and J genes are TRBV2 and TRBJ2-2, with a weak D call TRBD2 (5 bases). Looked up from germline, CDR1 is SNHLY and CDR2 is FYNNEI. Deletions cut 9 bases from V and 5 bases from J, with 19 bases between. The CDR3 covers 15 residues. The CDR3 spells CASTLDRYGTGELFF. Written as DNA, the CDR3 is TGTGCCAGTACACTAGATCGATACGGGACCGGGGAGCTGTTTTTT.

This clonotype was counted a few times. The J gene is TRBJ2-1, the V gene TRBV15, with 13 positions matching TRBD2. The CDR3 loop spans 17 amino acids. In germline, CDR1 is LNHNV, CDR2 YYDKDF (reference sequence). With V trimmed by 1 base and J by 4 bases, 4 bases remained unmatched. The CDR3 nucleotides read TGTGCCACCAGCAGAGGCGGGACTAGCGGGAAATACAATGAGCAGTTCTTC. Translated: CATSRGGTSGKYNEQFF.

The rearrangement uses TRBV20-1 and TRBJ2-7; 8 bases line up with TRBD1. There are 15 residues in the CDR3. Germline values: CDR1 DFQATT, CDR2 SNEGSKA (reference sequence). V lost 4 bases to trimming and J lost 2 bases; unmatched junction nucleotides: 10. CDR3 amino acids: CSATIGQGLTYEQYF. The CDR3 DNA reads TGCAGTGCTACCATCGGACAGGGCCTAACCTACGAGCAGTACTTC.

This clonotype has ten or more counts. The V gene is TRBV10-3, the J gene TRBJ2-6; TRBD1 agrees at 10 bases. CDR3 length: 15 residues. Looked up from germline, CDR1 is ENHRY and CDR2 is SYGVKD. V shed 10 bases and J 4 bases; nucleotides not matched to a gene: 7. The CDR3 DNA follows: TGTGCCAGTAAGGGACAGGGGCTCGGGGCCAACGTCCTGACTTTC. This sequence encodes CASKGQGLGANVLTF.

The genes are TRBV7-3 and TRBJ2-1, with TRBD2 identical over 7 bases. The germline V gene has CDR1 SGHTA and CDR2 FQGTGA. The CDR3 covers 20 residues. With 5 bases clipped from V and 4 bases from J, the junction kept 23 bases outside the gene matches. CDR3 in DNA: TGTGCCAGCAGCCTTCGCCCCCCCGGGCCGCGGGGCGGGGGATACAATGAGCAGTTCTTC. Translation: CASSLRPPGPRGGGYNEQFF.

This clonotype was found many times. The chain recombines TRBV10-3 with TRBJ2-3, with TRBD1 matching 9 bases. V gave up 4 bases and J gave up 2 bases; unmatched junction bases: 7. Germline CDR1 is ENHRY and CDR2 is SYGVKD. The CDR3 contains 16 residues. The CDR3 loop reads CAISGTGTGITDTQYF. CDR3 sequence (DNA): TGTGCCATCAGTGGAACCGGGACAGGGATCACAGATACGCAGTATTTT.